Shown below are 7 T cell receptor beta chains from a single sample sequenced in a study of blood T cells in healthy people across ages. Next came a second PCR, run for about 6 to 12 cycles, which used a sample-barcoded 5' primer along with a J-beta primer mix. TCRdb reprocessed the 5' RACE reads with MiXCR, giving one entry per CDR3 protein. The table has over 500,000 distinct CDR3 sequences, over 25% seen once; the top ten hold about 3.3%. These same data were also listed under a study on T cells of mothers and their children.

Sequenced: blood. Every receptor here comes from a boy between 2 and 10 years old in good health.

The chain is built from TRBV6-6 and TRBJ2-1, with 7 bases that match TRBD2. Germline V gene sequence: CDR1 MNHNY, CDR2 SVGAGI (reference sequence). Trimming at V came to 4 bases and at J to 1 base, leaving 4 bases not matched to a gene. CDR3 size: 15 residues. The DNA for the CDR3 is TGTGCCAGCAGTTTTAAGCGGGGATCCTACAATGAGCAGTTCTTC. Its protein is CASSFKRGSYNEQFF.

The DNA for the CDR3 is TGTGCCAGCAGCGAACTAGCGGGAGGGTCCTACAATGAGCAGTTCTTC. Residues: CASSELAGGSYNEQFF. V gene TRBV3-1 combines with J gene TRBJ2-1; TRBD2 matches at 13 bases. This CDR3 is built from 16 residues. Looked up from germline, CDR1 is LGHDT and CDR2 is YNNKEL (reference sequence). V was clipped by 5 bases and J by 1 base; unmatched bases: 2.

This clonotype was seen only a few times. An end of the junction differs from the germline gene, which may be a read error. The chain carries TRBV11-2 and TRBJ1-4, with TRBD1 identical over 9 bases. In germline, CDR1 is SGHAT, CDR2 FQNNGV. This CDR3 spans 16 amino acids. CDR3 region: CASSLRGTGGEERLFF. The CDR3 nucleotides read TGTGCCAGCAGCTTAAGGGGCACAGGGGGCGAGGAAAGACTGTTTTTT.

The V gene is TRBV3-1, the J gene TRBJ1-2; 8 bases fit TRBD1. CDR1 and CDR2 from the germline V gene are LGHDT and YNNKEL (reference sequence). The V gene end was trimmed by 3 bases and the J gene end by 2 bases; junction bases not matched to a gene: 2. This CDR3 comprises 14 residues. CDR3 residues: CASSHRGPNYGYTF. CDR3 nucleotide sequence: TGTGCCAGCAGCCACAGGGGGCCGAACTATGGCTACACCTTC.

The rearrangement joins TRBV3-1 to TRBJ1-2; TRBD1 might be the D (6 bases). The V gene lost 2 bases and the J gene lost 3 bases, with 16 bases spanning the gap. Per germline, CDR1 LGHDT and CDR2 YNNKEL (reference sequence). This CDR3 is built from 16 residues. The DNA of the CDR3 is TGTGCCAGCAGCCAAAGCTTCGGGGGCGACGACTATGGCTACACCTTC. Translating gives CASSQSFGGDDYGYTF.

Only a few counts were recorded for this clonotype. V is TRBV15 and J is TRBJ2-5; D unresolved. V lost 0 bases and J 2 bases, leaving 7 bases between the germline ends. The germline gives CDR1 LNHNV, CDR2 YYDKDF (reference sequence). The CDR3 covers 14 residues. The CDR3 region is CATSREYGQETQYF. The CDR3 bases are TGTGCCACCAGCAGAGAGTACGGACAAGAGACCCAGTACTTC.

This clonotype has a handful of counts. The rearrangement links TRBV12-3 or TRBV12-4 to TRBJ2-5; a weak D match, TRBD2 (5 bases). This CDR3 is 13 amino acids long. V was clipped by 11 bases and J by 4 bases, with 17 bases between them. The CDR3 reads CASRGPMGETQYF. Here the CDR3 DNA reads TGTGCCTCCCGCGGGCCTATGGGAGAGACCCAGTACTTC.